In its sample, the clone carrying this TCR beta chain was seen a few times. The antigen remains unidentified. The data stem from a study of T-cell reconstitution after alpha-beta-depleted transplantation in children. Overall study results and limits: In patients about two months after transplant, alpha-beta T cells reportedly arose from several hundred expanded graft clones. Diversity of TCRbeta at day 60 was high in some patients, arising from surviving recipient T cells and thymic progenitors. One year after transplant, T-cell counts and diversity came mostly from newly produced T cells.

Unique molecular identifiers tagged the TCRbeta library. MiXCR, applied by TCRdb to the PCR reads, yields one record per CDR3 protein. The sample has hundreds of thousands of distinct CDR3 sequences; over 10% are singletons. CDR3 length equals 15 residues. Trimming took 5 bases from V and 5 from J; bases not matched to a gene: 9. Germline V lookup: CDR1 SGHVS, CDR2 FQNEAQ. This chain connects TRBV7-8 to TRBJ2-1; TRBD2 agrees at 7 bases. Material: PBMCs, mostly from graft donor cells, obtained 360 days after TCRalphabeta/CD19-depleted stem cell transplant. The sequence was obtained from a male patient aged 10 to 17 who had a stem cell transplant for acute myeloid leukemia, so the T cells may come from the graft donor. For the CDR3, the DNA is TGTGCCAGCAGCCCACTACTAGCGACGAACAATGAGCAGTTCTTC. Protein product: CASSPLLATNNEQFF. The whole variable domain, remainder taken from reference TRBV7-8 and TRBJ2-1, is GAGVSQSPRYKVAKRGQDVALRCDPISGHVSLFWYQQALGQGPEFLTYFQNEAQLDKSGLPSDRFFAERPEGSVSTLKIQRTQQEDSAVYLCASSPLLATNNEQFFGPGTRLTVL.